This TCR beta chain was found in a study of blood T cell repertoires in COVID-19. Study-wide context: PBMCs, B-cell-depleted T cells, or T cells provided the cDNA or gDNA that made up the material.

The CDR3 has 16 residues. Germline CDR1 reads SGDLS; CDR2 reads YYNGEE. Trimming removed 2 bases at V and 1 base at J, with 12 bases between. Per the original data handling: The authors estimated nucleated cell counts from reference gene primer amplification. Generated by immunoSEQ multiplex PCR, the TCRdb table keeps only in-frame clones and is missing some. From that table come the V and J calls and clone size; the DNA was used to work out D and trimming. The repertoire consists of tens of thousands of clones, with roughly 76% occurring once and the leading ten covering around 4%. This chain uses TRBV9 with TRBJ2-2; D ambiguous. The sequencing input was peripheral blood. The TCR originated in a woman aged 50 to 60 with acute or convalescent COVID-19. CDR3: CASSVEAPGNTGELFF. The CDR3 coding sequence is TGTGCCAGCAGCGTTGAGGCACCTGGGAACACCGGGGAGCTGTTTTTT.